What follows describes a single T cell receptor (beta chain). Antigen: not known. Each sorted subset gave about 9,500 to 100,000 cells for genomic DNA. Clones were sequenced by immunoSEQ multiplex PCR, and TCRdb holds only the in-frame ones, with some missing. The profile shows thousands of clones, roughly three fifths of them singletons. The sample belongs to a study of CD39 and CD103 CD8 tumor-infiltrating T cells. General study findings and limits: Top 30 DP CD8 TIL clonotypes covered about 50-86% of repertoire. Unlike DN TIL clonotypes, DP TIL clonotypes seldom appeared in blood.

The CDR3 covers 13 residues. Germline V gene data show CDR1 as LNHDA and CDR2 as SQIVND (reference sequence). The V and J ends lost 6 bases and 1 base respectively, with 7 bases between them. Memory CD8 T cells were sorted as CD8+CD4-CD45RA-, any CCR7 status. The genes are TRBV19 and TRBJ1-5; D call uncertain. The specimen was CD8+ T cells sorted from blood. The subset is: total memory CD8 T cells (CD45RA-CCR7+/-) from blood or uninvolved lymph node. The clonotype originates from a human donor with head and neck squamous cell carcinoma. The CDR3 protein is CASRVGSNQPQHF. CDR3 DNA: TGTGCCAGTAGGGTAGGGAGCAATCAGCCCCAGCATTTT.